This TCR beta chain came from a study of blood T cell repertoires in COVID-19. On the study more broadly: T cells, B-cell-depleted T cells, or PBMCs supplied cDNA or gDNA.

The V gene lost 0 bases and the J gene lost 0 bases, with 9 bases spanning the gap. CDR1 and CDR2 (germline): SGDLS, YYNGEE. This CDR3 comprises 15 residues. Assay used: immunoSEQ multiplex PCR; TCRdb lists only in-frame clones, some missing. The sample records a few hundred thousand clones, 80% to 90% being singletons. The TCR originated in a middle-aged man with acute or convalescent COVID-19. The sequenced sample was peripheral blood. This rearrangement joins TRBV9 to TRBJ1-2; unclear D gene. The CDR3 region is CASSVDTVSNYGYTF. CDR3 nucleotides: TGTGCCAGCAGCGTAGATACAGTTTCTAACTATGGCTACACCTTC.